This T cell receptor (beta chain) was sequenced in a study of blood T cell repertoires in COVID-19. Study-level information: Specimens from acute and convalescent COVID-19 originated in the United States, Italy and Spain. Sources were T cells, B-cell-depleted T cells, or PBMCs; the material itself was cDNA or gDNA.

In the source study's methods: Estimates of nucleated cell counts were drawn from the amplification of reference gene primers. The method was immunoSEQ multiplex PCR; TCRdb's version includes in-frame clones alone and lacks a portion of them. V and J calls plus clone size are reproduced from that table; the DNA served to infer D and trimming. The data contain 100,000 to 150,000 clones, around 63% of them singletons. Germline CDR1 reads LNHDA; CDR2 reads SQIVND (reference sequence). The length of the CDR3 is 16 residues. V was cut by 3 bases and J by 3 bases, with 14 bases left in between. The chain has TRBV19 and TRBJ2-2; D is possibly TRBD1 (5 bases). Sequencing used peripheral blood. The sequence came from a woman aged 70-85 years with acute or convalescent COVID-19. The CDR3, as DNA: TGTGCCAGTAGTATTAGGGGAAGTGCTGACACCGGGGAGCTGTTTTTT. Translating it yields CASSIRGSADTGELFF.